This T cell receptor beta chain originates from a study of beta chain features in type 1 diabetes (dated by TCRdb to 2016 to 2019). Turning to the overall study: No differences in mean age, gender distribution, total cell number or subset yield were found between patients and healthy donors. A total of around 100 million sorted cells were examined across all samples, and RNA yield correlated strongly with the number of cells per subset. Regulatory and stem cell-like memory subsets were isolated from only 8 patients and about eight healthy donors, whereas naive and central memory subsets came from all 28 donors. In the study, TCRB repertoires of sorted circulating CD4+ T cell subsets from recently diagnosed type 1 diabetes patients were compared with those of matched healthy donors. The research as a whole found: Patients with type 1 diabetes made fewer insertions and deleted more nucleotides at VDJ recombination sites, implying thymic rearrangement abnormalities. Because cDNA was sequenced instead of genomic DNA, highly expressing activated cells could be over-represented, though the groups showed no difference in activation or CD3 levels. Naive, central memory and regulatory TCRB repertoires appeared more similar among patients than among healthy donors. A moderate but significant shortening of TCRB CDR3 length was observed in type 1 diabetes patients in all four CD4+ subsets. Only small numbers of individuals were included in the HLA sub-analyses, which left unresolved whether HLA type had any influence on TCRB rearrangement. PCR may preferentially amplify shorter templates, but because patient and control samples were amplified and corrected together, any resulting skew would affect both groups equally.

On this clone itself: The target of this receptor is not known. Per-base quality was not reported, and no clone a single base away is much larger than it.

From each donor, a single peripheral blood sample of 100 to 150 mL on average was drawn into heparinised tubes. A BD FACSAria II and a panel including CD45RO, CCR7, CD25, CD127, CD95 and CD27 were used to sort naive, central memory, regulatory and stem cell-like memory CD4+ T cells. Every sorted population had a purity above 98%. PBMCs were isolated immediately by Lymphoprep density gradient centrifugation and stained directly without culture. Samples were stained and sorted in pairs, with one healthy donor and one patient per experiment, so that batch effects were minimized. Spanning cysteine to phenylalanine, the CDR3 consists of 15 amino acids. The only DNA kept is the CDR3, 45 bases in frame from the first base. A distance of 20 bases separates the germline ends of V and J, which lose 6 bases and 8 bases respectively. Via the germline V gene (reference sequence), CDR1 is LNHNV and CDR2 YYDKDF.

All of the isolated RNA was reverse transcribed with the High Capacity cDNA Reverse Transcription Kit, so expressed TCRB transcripts were sequenced. Deep immunoSEQ sequencing was performed on naive, central memory and regulatory T cell samples, with an average of roughly 3.5 million total reads per sample. After sorted cells were lysed in RLT buffer, RNA was extracted with DNase-treated RNeasy Micro or Mini kits, with the choice depending on cell number. To prevent cross-contamination, every cell subset was processed on its own, while patient and healthy donor samples were processed together. TCRB sequences were amplified from cDNA with the immunoSEQ multiplex PCR, producing 87-bp fragments spanning the CDR3 region. Sequencing of the amplicons was done on the Illumina HiSeq platform. Per the source publication's procedure: PCR bias was computationally corrected using synthetic template baselines, reads within Hamming distance 2 were collapsed, and singletons that could not be merged were discarded. Reads were aligned against IMGT so that V, D and J genes, CDR3 length and insertions or deletions at six rearrangement sites could be assigned. Within each subset, clonotype counts were normalized to sorted cell number, after which true diversity and Gini coefficients were computed with the tcR R package. The overlap coefficient, calculated on TCRB nucleotide sequences, was used to quantify repertoire sharing. Out-of-frame TCRB sequences from naive cells were analyzed to stand in for the pre-selection repertoire. TCRdb limited this immuneACCESS table to in-frame rearrangements with V and J called. A share of clones is missing; checked studies link under half to unresolved V genes, and the rest is unexplained. D and trimming come from the DNA, and the V and J calls and clone size come from that table. This sample has hundreds of thousands of clones in its table, and 10% to 15% of those were observed once. The ten largest clonotypes hold 0.01% of the sample.

Sequenced input: naive CD4+ T cells from blood. The intended sense of this specimen's cell subset or site label: true naive CD4+ T cells. The source of this sequence is a woman aged 18-30 years with type 1 diabetes. The chain employs TRBV15 and TRBJ2-1; matching of 6 bases hints at TRBD2 as the D gene. Here is the DNA: TGTGCCACCAGTCCCCGTCCGGGACTTCGAGATGAGCAGTTCTTC. Translation gives CATSPRPGLRDEQFF.